This T cell receptor (beta chain) was documented in a study of neurological immune-mediated disorders. CDR3 length: 12 residues. From germline, CDR1 is SSHAT and CDR2 FNYEAQ (reference sequence). V trimming: 10 bases; J trimming: 7 bases; junction bases outside the gene matches: 5. Study results and limitations: Expansion of TCR clones was greatest in HTLV-1-associated myelopathy and smallest in multiple sclerosis, where it fell below that of healthy controls. Private repertoires in all groups were suggested by the absence of shared CDR3 amino acid sequences among expanded clones across subjects. On phylogenetic grouping, the repertoires of 18 of 34 multiple sclerosis patients fell within one related-CDR3 cluster, constituting a possible signature.

2 million PBMCs stored at -80 C were the source of the unsorted libraries. As to this clonotype: Its antigen is currently unknown.

TCRdb fed the 5' RACE reads into MiXCR, producing one record per CDR3 protein. The sample lists 65,000 to 90,000 distinct CDR3 sequences, about 5.5% seen once, with 2% to 2.5% in the top ten. The clonotype originates from a woman aged 30 to 39 with multiple sclerosis. V gene TRBV7-7 combines with J gene TRBJ2-2; the match to TRBD2 covers 8 bases. Source material: PBMCs. The CDR3 nucleotides are TGTGCCACCCGGGGGGGTGGCGGGGAGCTGTTTTTT. It is translated as CATRGGGGELFF.